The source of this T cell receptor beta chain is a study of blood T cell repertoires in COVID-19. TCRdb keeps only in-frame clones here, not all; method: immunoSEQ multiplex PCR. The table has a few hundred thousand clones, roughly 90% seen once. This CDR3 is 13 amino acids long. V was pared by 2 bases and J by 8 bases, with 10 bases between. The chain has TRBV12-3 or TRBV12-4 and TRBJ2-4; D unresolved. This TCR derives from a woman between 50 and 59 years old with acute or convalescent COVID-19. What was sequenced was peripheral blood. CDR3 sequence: CASSLTQNDIQYF. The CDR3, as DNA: TGTGCCAGCAGTTTAACACAGAACGACATTCAGTACTTC.